A selection of T cell receptor beta chains follows, all from one sample in a study of control samples from healthy donors and cancer patients. The data were produced by immunoSEQ multiplex PCR, yet TCRdb's version contains in-frame clones alone and is incomplete. The data show 130,000 to 150,000 clones, around nine tenths seen once. The sequenced material came from blood. All receptors come from a man aged 25 to 45 in good health. The CDR3 runs from the conserved cysteine through the conserved F or W. Each record gives: J gene, V gene, clone size, D gene, CDR3 protein, CDR3 DNA. The D gene is left open where the match is weak. Size is stated for part of the rows, as once, few or many counts, or as a class when the clone is expanded.

J: TRBJ2-2; V: TRBV6-5; size: NA; D: NA; CDR3: CASKRTRTNTGELFF; DNA: TGTGCCAGCAAAAGGACCCGAACCAACACCGGGGAGCTGTTTTTT
J: TRBJ1-5; V: TRBV27; size: NA; D: TRBD1; CDR3: CASRKQGAVGQPQHF; DNA: TGTGCCAGCAGGAAACAGGGGGCTGTGGGTCAGCCCCAGCATTTT
J: TRBJ1-6; V: TRBV5-1; size: NA; D: NA; CDR3: CASSLNPRNNSPLHF; DNA: TGCGCCAGCAGCTTGAATCCGCGGAATAATTCACCCCTCCACTTT
J: TRBJ2-7; V: TRBV6-1; size: few; D: TRBD1; CDR3: CASSEAGTGWYEQYF; DNA: TGTGCCAGCAGTGAAGCGGGGACAGGGTGGTACGAGCAGTACTTC
J: TRBJ2-5; V: TRBV28; size: NA; D: TRBD2; CDR3: CASSLPPESGRFKTQYF; DNA: TGTGCCAGCAGTTTACCTCCGGAGAGCGGGAGGTTTAAGACCCAGTACTTC
J: TRBJ1-4; V: TRBV29-1; size: NA; D: TRBD1; CDR3: CSVEATGTGPEKLFF; DNA: TGCAGCGTTGAAGCCACCGGGACAGGGCCTGAAAAACTGTTTTTT
J: TRBJ1-1; V: TRBV30; size: few; D: TRBD1; CDR3: CAWSAGDRREAFF; DNA: TGTGCCTGGAGTGCGGGGGACAGACGTGAAGCTTTCTTT
J: TRBJ2-1; V: TRBV29-1; size: NA; D: NA; CDR3: CSVGQVNEQFF; DNA: TGCAGCGTTGGACAGGTGAATGAGCAGTTCTTC
J: TRBJ2-5; V: TRBV7-9; size: NA; D: TRBD2; CDR3: CASSSQRGYQETQYF; DNA: TGTGCCAGCAGCAGTCAGCGGGGGTACCAAGAGACCCAGTACTTC
J: TRBJ1-4; V: TRBV7-9; size: NA; D: TRBD1; CDR3: CASSPGQGATNEKLFF; DNA: TGTGCCAGCAGCCCGGGACAGGGGGCAACTAATGAAAAACTGTTTTTT
J: TRBJ1-5; V: TRBV28; size: NA; D: TRBD1; CDR3: CASSTTTGVNQPQHF; DNA: TGTGCCAGCAGTACGACGACAGGGGTCAATCAGCCCCAGCATTTT
J: TRBJ2-1; V: TRBV5-5; size: NA; D: TRBD1; CDR3: CASSLTGTGVNEQFF; DNA: TGTGCCAGCAGCTTAACCGGGACAGGAGTGAATGAGCAGTTCTTC
J: TRBJ2-3; V: TRBV19; size: once; D: NA; CDR3: CASSIRGSSTDTQYF; DNA: TGTGCCAGTAGTATTAGGGGTTCTAGCACAGATACGCAGTATTTT
J: TRBJ1-2; V: TRBV5-5; size: NA; D: NA; CDR3: CASSYQGPGYTF; DNA: TGTGCCAGCAGCTACCAGGGGCCTGGCTACACCTTC
J: TRBJ1-2; V: TRBV21-1; size: few; D: NA; CDR3: CASSPGGMVYGYTF; DNA: TGTGCCAGCAGCCCCGGCGGGATGGTCTATGGCTACACCTTC
J: TRBJ1-6; V: TRBV6-1; size: NA; D: NA; CDR3: CASSERGAAYNSPLHF; DNA: TGTGCCAGCAGTGAACGGGGGGCTGCGTATAATTCACCCCTCCACTTT
J: TRBJ1-2; V: TRBV24-1; size: NA; D: NA; CDR3: CATWGQRGTLTDYGYTF; DNA: TGTGCCACCTGGGGGCAGCGGGGAACCCTAACGGACTATGGCTACACCTTC
J: TRBJ1-2; V: TRBV2; size: NA; D: NA; CDR3: CASSRTTGWGPNYGYTF; DNA: TGTGCCAGCAGCCGAACGACAGGCTGGGGACCTAACTATGGCTACACCTTC
J: TRBJ2-1; V: TRBV4-2; size: NA; D: TRBD2; CDR3: CASSRGTTNEQFF; DNA: TGTGCCAGCAGCCGGGGGACTACCAATGAGCAGTTCTTC
J: TRBJ2-4; V: TRBV6-2/TRBV6-3; size: NA; D: NA; CDR3: CASSYSKLVLDHGQYF; DNA: TGTGCCAGCAGTTACTCGAAGCTGGTGTTGGACCATGGCCAGTACTTC
J: TRBJ2-7; V: TRBV11-2; size: once; D: TRBD2; CDR3: CASSAGLAYEQYF; DNA: TGTGCCAGCAGCGCGGGACTAGCCTACGAGCAGTACTTC
J: TRBJ2-7; V: TRBV2; size: NA; D: NA; CDR3: CASSRQDLVDEQYF; DNA: TGTGCCAGCAGCCGACAGGATCTGGTGGACGAGCAGTACTTC
J: TRBJ2-1; V: TRBV12-3/TRBV12-4; size: NA; D: NA; CDR3: CASSFRFYEQFF; DNA: TGTGCCAGCAGTTTTAGGTTCTATGAGCAGTTCTTC
J: TRBJ2-2; V: TRBV9; size: NA; D: TRBD1; CDR3: CASSPSTPGQTSSGELFF; DNA: TGTGCCAGCAGCCCCTCCACCCCGGGACAGACCTCATCCGGGGAGCTGTTTTTT
J: TRBJ2-5; V: TRBV28; size: NA; D: TRBD2; CDR3: CASSPTSDPGTQYF; DNA: TGTGCCAGCAGTCCCACTAGCGACCCGGGGACCCAGTACTTC
J: TRBJ2-1; V: TRBV18; size: NA; D: TRBD1; CDR3: CASSPLAGTGMNEQFF; DNA: TGTGCCAGCTCACCCCTGGCTGGGACAGGGATGAATGAGCAGTTCTTC
J: TRBJ2-7; V: TRBV24-1; size: NA; D: NA; CDR3: CATSDSRQGGTYEQYF; DNA: TGTGCCACCAGTGATTCTCGCCAGGGGGGGACCTACGAGCAGTACTTC
J: TRBJ2-7; V: TRBV5-5; size: NA; D: TRBD2; CDR3: CASSLALTSGNYEQYF; DNA: TGTGCCAGCAGCTTGGCCTTGACTAGCGGGAACTACGAGCAGTACTTC
J: TRBJ1-3; V: TRBV10-3; size: NA; D: NA; CDR3: CAIRDIGGNTIYF; DNA: TGTGCCATCCGGGACATTGGTGGAAACACCATATATTTT
J: TRBJ1-3; V: TRBV4-1; size: NA; D: NA; CDR3: CASSREQAAGNTIYF; DNA: TGCGCCAGCAGCCGGGAGCAGGCCGCTGGAAACACCATATATTTT
J: TRBJ2-3; V: TRBV7-3; size: NA; D: NA; CDR3: CASSLKTTDTQYF; DNA: TGTGCCAGCAGCTTAAAAACCACAGATACGCAGTATTTT
J: TRBJ2-6; V: TRBV15; size: NA; D: NA; CDR3: CATSRVSGSYSGANVLTF; DNA: TGTGCCACCAGCAGAGTATCAGGGTCCTACTCTGGGGCCAACGTCCTGACTTTC
J: TRBJ2-7; V: TRBV18; size: NA; D: TRBD2; CDR3: CASSPLGLAGGSYEQYF; DNA: TGTGCCAGCTCACCTTTAGGACTAGCGGGAGGGTCCTACGAGCAGTACTTC
J: TRBJ2-3; V: TRBV5-6; size: NA; D: NA; CDR3: CASSLYLSGEGPADTQYF; DNA: TGTGCCAGCAGCTTGTATCTCTCGGGCGAGGGGCCAGCAGATACGCAGTATTTT
J: TRBJ1-2; V: TRBV19; size: NA; D: NA; CDR3: CASSIALRGEGYTF; DNA: TGTGCCAGTAGTATAGCGCTACGAGGGGAAGGCTACACCTTC
J: TRBJ2-7; V: TRBV5-1; size: once; D: TRBD1; CDR3: CASSWDSSYEQYF; DNA: TGCGCCAGCAGCTGGGACAGCTCCTACGAGCAGTACTTC
J: TRBJ1-5; V: TRBV7-2; size: NA; D: NA; CDR3: CASSFIRDQPQHF; DNA: TGTGCCAGCAGCTTTATCCGCGATCAGCCCCAGCATTTT